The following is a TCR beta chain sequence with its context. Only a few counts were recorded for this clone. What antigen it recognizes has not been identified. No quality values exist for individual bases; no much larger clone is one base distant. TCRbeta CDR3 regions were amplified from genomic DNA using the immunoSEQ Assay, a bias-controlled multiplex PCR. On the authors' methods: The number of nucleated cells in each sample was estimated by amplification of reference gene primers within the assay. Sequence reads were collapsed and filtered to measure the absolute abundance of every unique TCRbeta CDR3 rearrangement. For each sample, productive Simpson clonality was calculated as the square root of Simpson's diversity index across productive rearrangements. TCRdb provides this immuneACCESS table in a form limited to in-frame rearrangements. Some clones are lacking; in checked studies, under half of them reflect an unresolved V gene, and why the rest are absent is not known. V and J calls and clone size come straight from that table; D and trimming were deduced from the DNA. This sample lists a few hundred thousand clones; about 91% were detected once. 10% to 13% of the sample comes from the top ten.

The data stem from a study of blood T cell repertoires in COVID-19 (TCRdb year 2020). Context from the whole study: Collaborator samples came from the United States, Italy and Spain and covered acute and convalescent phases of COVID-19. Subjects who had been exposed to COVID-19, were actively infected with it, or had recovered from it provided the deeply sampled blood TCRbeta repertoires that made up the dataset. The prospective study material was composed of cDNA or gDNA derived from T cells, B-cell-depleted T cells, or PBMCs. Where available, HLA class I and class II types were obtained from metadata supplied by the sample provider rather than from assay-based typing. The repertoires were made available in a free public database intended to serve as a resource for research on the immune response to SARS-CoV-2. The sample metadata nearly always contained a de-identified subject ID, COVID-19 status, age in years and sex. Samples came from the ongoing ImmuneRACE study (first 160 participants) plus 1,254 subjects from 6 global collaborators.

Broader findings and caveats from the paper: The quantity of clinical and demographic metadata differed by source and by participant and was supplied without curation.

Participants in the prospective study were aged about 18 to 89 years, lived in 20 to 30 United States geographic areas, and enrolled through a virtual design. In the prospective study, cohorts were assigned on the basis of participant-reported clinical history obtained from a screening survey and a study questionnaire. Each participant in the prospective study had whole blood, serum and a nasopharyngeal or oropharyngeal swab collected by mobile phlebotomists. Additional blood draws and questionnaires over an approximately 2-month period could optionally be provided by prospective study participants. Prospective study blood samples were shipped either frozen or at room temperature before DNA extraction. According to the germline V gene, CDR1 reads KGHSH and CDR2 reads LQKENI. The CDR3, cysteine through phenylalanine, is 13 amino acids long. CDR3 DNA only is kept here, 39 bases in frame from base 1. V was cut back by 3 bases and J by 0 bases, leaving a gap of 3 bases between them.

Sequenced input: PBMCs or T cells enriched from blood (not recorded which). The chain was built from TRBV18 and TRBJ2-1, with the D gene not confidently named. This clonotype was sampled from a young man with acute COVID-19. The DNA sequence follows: TGTGCCAGCTCACCGAGCTCCTACAATGAGCAGTTCTTC. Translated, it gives CASSPSSYNEQFF.